This T cell receptor (beta chain) was recovered during a study of shared clonotypes between healthy human individuals. Libraries were prepared by immunoSEQ multiplex PCR; TCRdb keeps only in-frame clonotypes and omits some of them. The sample records approximately 2.3 million clones, over 85% being singletons. About this clone itself: Its antigen is not identified.

Every one of the donors was a Caucasian adult that lived in Nashville, Tennessee. The ends were cut back, 0 bases at V and 3 bases at J, with 17 bases in the middle. Germline V gene sequence: CDR1 MGHRA, CDR2 YSYEKL. This CDR3 is 18 amino acids long. Study findings and constraints: Memory subsets generally showed lower estimated richness than naive subsets.

The TCR was taken from a man aged 18 to 30 in good health. Some clones in this sample may be carry-over from other donors' samples. The chain has TRBV4-1 and TRBJ2-2, with D perhaps assigned TRBD1 or TRBD2 (5 bases each). Sequencing used naive CD4+ T cells from PBMCs. The subset is: CD45RA+ positively selected. As DNA, the CDR3 is TGCGCCAGCAGCCAAGATCGGGGTAGGGACCGCTACACCGGGGAGCTGTTTTTT. This sequence encodes CASSQDRGRDRYTGELFF.